The 9 T cell receptor beta chains below come from one sample, sequenced in a study of breast tumors, draining lymph nodes, adjacent tissues. Breast cancer patients provided tissue from their axillary draining lymph nodes. One entry per CDR3 protein, called by TCRdb with MiXCR from the multiplex PCR reads. The repertoire consists of about 180,000 distinct CDR3 sequences, with approximately 33% occurring once and the leading ten covering roughly 4.5%. The sequenced material came from axillary lymph node tissue. The receptor set was obtained from a female donor with breast cancer. Some clones in this sample may be carry-over from other donors' samples.

Comment on this clonotype: Germline is not matched at one junction end, which may reflect a read error. The gene calls are TRBV28 and TRBJ1-5; 10 bases match TRBD1. The CDR3 sequence is 18 residues long. CDR1 MDHEN and CDR2 SYDVKM come from the germline V gene. CDR3 protein: CASSLGWGTGVGNEPQHF. The DNA for the CDR3 is TGTGCCAGCAGTTTGGGTTGGGGGACAGGGGTAGGCAATGAGCCCCAGCATTTT.

This clonotype was detected once. A read error is possible here, since a much larger clone lies one base away. The chain links TRBV5-6 to TRBJ2-1; D unclear. Germline CDR1 SGHDT, CDR2 YYEEEE. The CDR3 contains 15 residues. The CDR3 spells CASSLALSAFNEQLF. The CDR3 DNA reads as TGTGCCAGCAGCTTGGCCTTATCTGCCTTCAATGAGCAGCTCTTC.

This chain joins TRBV9 and TRBJ1-6; tentative D call: TRBD1 (5 bases). This CDR3 spans 14 amino acids. The germline gives CDR1 SGDLS, CDR2 YYNGEE. V was cut by 3 bases and J by 11 bases, with 15 bases left in between. Written as DNA, the CDR3 is TGTGCCAGCAGCGAGTCCAACCGGGGCCCACCCCTCCACTTT. Protein sequence: CASSESNRGPPLHF.

This clonotype was recorded at least ten times. The chain links TRBV7-2 to TRBJ2-3, with unresolved D. The germline gives CDR1 SGHTA, CDR2 FQGNSA. The CDR3 consists of 15 residues. The V and J ends lost 5 bases and 2 bases respectively, with 14 bases between them. The CDR3 sequence is CASSLRASSTDTQYF. The CDR3 DNA follows: TGTGCCAGCAGCCTCCGGGCCTCTTCCACAGATACGCAGTATTTT.

This clonotype was seen at least ten times. This chain links TRBV5-1 with TRBJ2-2; a possible D gene is TRBD1 (5 bases). The ends were cut back, 2 bases at V and 2 bases at J, with 10 bases in the middle. The germline V gene encodes CDR1 SGHRS and CDR2 YFSETQ. There are 15 residues in the CDR3. The CDR3 nucleotides read TGCGCCAGCAGCTTCCGGCAGGGAAACACCGGGGAGCTGTTTTTT. It encodes CASSFRQGNTGELFF. Using reference TRBV5-1 and TRBJ2-2 for the parts outside the CDR3, the full variable domain is KAGVTQTPRYLIKTRGQQVTLSCSPISGHRSVSWYQQTPGQGLQFLFEYFSETQRNKGNFPGRFSGRQFSNSRSEMNVSTLELGDSALYLCASSFRQGNTGELFFGEGSRLTVL.

At least ten counts were recorded for this clonotype. The gene calls are TRBV11-2 and TRBJ1-2; D is undetermined. The CDR3 spans 12 residues. Trimming shortened V by 0 bases and J by 3 bases, and 2 bases separated the two germline ends. CDR1 and CDR2 (germline): SGHAT, FQNNGV. CDR3 loop: CASSLDYYGYTF. The CDR3 region has the DNA TGTGCCAGCAGCTTAGATTACTATGGCTACACCTTC.

The chain recombines TRBV12-3 or TRBV12-4 with TRBJ2-1, with D maybe TRBD1 (6 bases). The CDR3 is 22 residues long. V lost 3 bases and J lost 1, with 31 bases in between. The chain's CDR3 is CASSFTPPPGLSDRQSYNEQFF. The DNA for the CDR3 is TGTGCCAGCAGTTTCACCCCCCCCCCGGGTTTATCGGACAGACAATCCTACAATGAGCAGTTCTTC.

The chain couples TRBV7-3 to TRBJ2-1, with 11 bases matching TRBD2. V shed 2 bases, J shed 4 bases, and the junction held 7 bases outside the gene matches. This CDR3 spans 17 amino acids. Germline assignment: CDR1 SGHTA and CDR2 FQGTGA. In DNA form, the CDR3 reads TGTGCCAGCAGCTTACCCACCGGGACTAGCGGATACAATGAGCAGTTCTTC. It codes for CASSLPTGTSGYNEQFF.

In this sample, this clonotype turned up many times. This chain links TRBV7-9 with TRBJ2-7; TRBD1 is a possible D gene (5 bases). This CDR3 contains 15 residues. Germline CDR1 reads SEHNR; CDR2 reads FQNEAQ (reference sequence). Trimming took off 6 bases at V and 5 bases at J, with 20 bases between the two ends. The CDR3 nucleotides are TGTGCCAGCAGTCTAGACAGTGGCGGTATGGACGAGCAGTACTTC. It is translated as CASSLDSGGMDEQYF.